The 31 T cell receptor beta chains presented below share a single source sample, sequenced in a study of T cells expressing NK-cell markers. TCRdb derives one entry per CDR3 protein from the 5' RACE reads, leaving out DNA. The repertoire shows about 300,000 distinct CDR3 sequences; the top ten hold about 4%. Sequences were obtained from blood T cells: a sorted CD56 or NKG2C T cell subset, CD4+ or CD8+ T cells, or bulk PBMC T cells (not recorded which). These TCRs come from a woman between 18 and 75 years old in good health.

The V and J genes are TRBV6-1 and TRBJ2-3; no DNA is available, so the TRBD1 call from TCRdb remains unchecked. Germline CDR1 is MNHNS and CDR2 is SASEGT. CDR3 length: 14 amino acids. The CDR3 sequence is CASSRRGRSDTQYF.

The CDR3 is CASTSTGDRGYNSPLHF. The chain combines TRBV6-2 or TRBV6-3 with TRBJ1-6; no DNA is available, so the TRBD1 call from TCRdb remains unchecked. This CDR3 is 17 amino acids long. Germline lookup yields CDR1 MNHEY and CDR2 SVGEGT.

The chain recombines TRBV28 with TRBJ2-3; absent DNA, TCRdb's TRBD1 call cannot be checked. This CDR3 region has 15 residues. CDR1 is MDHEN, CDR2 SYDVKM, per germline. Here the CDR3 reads CASSPRYRGGDTQYF.

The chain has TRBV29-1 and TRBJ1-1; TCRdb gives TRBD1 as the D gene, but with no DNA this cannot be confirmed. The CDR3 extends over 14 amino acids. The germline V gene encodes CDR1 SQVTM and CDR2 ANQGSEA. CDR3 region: CSAAGTGRITEAFF.

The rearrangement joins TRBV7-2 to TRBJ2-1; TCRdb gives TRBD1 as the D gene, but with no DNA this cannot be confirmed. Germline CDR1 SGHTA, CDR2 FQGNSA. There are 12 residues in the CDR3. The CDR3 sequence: CASSSPGGARFF.

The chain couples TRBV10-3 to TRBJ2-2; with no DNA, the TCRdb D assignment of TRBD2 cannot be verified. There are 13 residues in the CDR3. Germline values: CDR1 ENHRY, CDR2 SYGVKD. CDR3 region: CAISGTSGGELFF.

CDR3 amino acids: CAISAGDAPNSPLHF. The chain couples TRBV10-3 to TRBJ1-6; the TRBD1 assignment by TCRdb is unverifiable without DNA. The CDR3 covers 15 residues. From germline, CDR1 is ENHRY and CDR2 SYGVKD.

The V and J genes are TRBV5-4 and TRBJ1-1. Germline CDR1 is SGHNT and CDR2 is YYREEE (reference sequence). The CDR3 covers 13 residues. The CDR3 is CASSREVNTEAFF.

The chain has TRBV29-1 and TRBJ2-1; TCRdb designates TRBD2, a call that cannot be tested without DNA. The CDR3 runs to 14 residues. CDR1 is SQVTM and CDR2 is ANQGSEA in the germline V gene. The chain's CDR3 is CSVEGTSSHNEQFF.

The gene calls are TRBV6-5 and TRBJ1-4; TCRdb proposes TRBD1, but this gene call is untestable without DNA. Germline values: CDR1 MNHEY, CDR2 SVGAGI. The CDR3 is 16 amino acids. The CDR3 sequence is CASSSRQGPTNEKLFF.

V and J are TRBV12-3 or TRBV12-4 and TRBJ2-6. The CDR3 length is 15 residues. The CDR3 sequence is CASSLVTSGANVLTF.

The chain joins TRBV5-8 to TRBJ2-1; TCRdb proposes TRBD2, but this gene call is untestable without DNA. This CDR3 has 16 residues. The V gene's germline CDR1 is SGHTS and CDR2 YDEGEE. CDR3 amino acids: CASSLVAGVWYNEQFF.

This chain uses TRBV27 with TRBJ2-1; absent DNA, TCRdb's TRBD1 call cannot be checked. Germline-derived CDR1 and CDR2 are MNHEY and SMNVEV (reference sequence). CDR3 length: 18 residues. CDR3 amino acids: CASSLSSRPGQGYNEQFF.

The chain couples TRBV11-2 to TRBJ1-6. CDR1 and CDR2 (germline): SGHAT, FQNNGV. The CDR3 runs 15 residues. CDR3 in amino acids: CASSGRASYNSPLHF.

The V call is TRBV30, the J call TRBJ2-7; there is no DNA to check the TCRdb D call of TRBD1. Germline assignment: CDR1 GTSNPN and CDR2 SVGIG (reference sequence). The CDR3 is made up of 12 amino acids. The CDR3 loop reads CAWSPGAWEQYF.

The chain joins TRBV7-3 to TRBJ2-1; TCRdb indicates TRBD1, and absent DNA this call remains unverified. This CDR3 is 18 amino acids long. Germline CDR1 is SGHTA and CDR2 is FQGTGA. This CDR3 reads CASSLTLAETGGVNEQFF.

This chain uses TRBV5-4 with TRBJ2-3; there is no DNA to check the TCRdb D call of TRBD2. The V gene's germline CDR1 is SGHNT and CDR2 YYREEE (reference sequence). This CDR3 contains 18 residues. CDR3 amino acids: CASSGRKREGRVTDTQYF. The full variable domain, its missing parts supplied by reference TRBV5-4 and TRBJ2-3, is ETGVTQSPTHLIKTRGQQVTLRCSSQSGHNTVSWYQQALGQGPQFIFQYYREEENGRGNFPPRFSGLQFPNYSSELNVNALELDDSALYLCASSGRKREGRVTDTQYFGPGTRLTVL.

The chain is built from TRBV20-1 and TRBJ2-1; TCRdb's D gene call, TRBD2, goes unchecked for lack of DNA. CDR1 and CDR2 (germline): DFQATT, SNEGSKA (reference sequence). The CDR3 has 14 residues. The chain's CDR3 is CSAPRTSGDNEQFF.

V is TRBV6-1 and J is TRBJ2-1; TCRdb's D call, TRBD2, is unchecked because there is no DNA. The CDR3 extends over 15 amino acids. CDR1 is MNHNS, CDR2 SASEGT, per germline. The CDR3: CASSARTSGDNEQFF.

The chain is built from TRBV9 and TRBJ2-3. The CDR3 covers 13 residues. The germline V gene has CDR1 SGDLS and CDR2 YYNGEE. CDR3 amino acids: CASSVGVPDTQYF.

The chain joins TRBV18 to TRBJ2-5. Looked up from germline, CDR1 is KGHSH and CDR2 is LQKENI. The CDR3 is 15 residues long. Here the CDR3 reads CASSPRDRDKETQYF.

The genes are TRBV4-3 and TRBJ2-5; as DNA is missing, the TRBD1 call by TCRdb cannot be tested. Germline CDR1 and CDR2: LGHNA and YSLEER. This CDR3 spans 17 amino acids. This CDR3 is CASSQAGVGVAKETQYF.

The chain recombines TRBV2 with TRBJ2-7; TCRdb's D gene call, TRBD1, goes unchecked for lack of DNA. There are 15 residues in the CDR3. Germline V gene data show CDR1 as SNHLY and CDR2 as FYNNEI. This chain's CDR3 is CASSVMVAGAYEQYF.

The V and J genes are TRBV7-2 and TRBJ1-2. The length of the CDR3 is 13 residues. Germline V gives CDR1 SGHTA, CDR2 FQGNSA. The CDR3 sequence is CASSLGTSGGYTF. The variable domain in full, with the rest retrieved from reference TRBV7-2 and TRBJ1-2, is GAGVSQSPSNKVTEKGKDVELRCDPISGHTALYWYRQSLGQGLEFLIYFQGNSAPDKSGLPSDRFSAERTGGSVSTLTIQRTQQEDSAVYLCASSLGTSGGYTFGSGTRLTVV.

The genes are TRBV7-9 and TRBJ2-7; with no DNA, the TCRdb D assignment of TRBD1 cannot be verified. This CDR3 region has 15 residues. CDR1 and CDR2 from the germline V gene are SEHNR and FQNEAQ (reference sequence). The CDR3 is CASSLGGQGRDEQYF. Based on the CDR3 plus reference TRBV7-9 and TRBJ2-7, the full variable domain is DTGVSQNPRHKITKRGQNVTFRCDPISEHNRLYWYRQTLGQGPEFLTYFQNEAQLEKSRLLSDRFSAERPKGSFSTLEIQRTEQGDSAMYLCASSLGGQGRDEQYFGPGTRLTVT.

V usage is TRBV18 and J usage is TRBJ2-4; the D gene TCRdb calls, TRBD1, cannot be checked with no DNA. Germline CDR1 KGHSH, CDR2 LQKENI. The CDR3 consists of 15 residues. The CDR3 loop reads CASSPPEGRGHIQYF.

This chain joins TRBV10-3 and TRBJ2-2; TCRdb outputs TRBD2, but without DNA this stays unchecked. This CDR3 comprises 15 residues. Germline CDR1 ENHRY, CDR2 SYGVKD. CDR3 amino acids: CAIRTASGTTGELFF.

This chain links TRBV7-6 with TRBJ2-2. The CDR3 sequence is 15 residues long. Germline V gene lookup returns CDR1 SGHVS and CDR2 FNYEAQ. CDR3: CASSGVGRSRGELFF.

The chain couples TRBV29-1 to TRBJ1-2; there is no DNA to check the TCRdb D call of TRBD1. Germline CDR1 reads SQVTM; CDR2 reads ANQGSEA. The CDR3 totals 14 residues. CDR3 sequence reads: CSVDSGQAYYGYTF.

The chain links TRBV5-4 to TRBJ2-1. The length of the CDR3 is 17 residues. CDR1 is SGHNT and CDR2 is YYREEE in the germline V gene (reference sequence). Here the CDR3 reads CASSSEAAEPSYNEQFF.

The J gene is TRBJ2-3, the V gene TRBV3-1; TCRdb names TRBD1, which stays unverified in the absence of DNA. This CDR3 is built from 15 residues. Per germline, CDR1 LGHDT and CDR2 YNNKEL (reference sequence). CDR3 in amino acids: CASSPWVGGSDTQYF.